What follows are 20 T cell receptor beta chains derived from one specimen sequenced in a study of T cell changes during pregnancy in multiple sclerosis. Sequenced by immunoSEQ multiplex PCR; TCRdb stores in-frame clones only, minus some. The data show roughly 90,000 clones, 85% to 95% seen once. The sample here was peripheral blood, taken in the first trimester of pregnancy. Receptor source: a female donor with multiple sclerosis, enrolled in a pregnancy study.

This chain connects TRBV19 to TRBJ1-5; TRBD1 might be the D (6 bases). The germline V and J ends were trimmed by 3 bases and 5 bases, with 11 bases remaining between them. Germline CDR1 is LNHDA and CDR2 is SQIVND (reference sequence). The CDR3 is made up of 14 amino acids. DNA of the CDR3: TGTGCCAGTAGTATTGAGACAGGATATCAGCCCCAGCATTTT. Translated, it gives CASSIETGYQPQHF.

The genes are TRBV6-5 and TRBJ1-1; weak D call: TRBD1 (5 bases). This CDR3 region has 16 residues. V shed 0 bases and J shed 1 base, with 12 bases lying between them. Germline V gene sequence: CDR1 MNHEY, CDR2 SVGAGI. The CDR3 sequence: CASSYSVWGANTEAFF. The CDR3 bases are TGTGCCAGCAGTTACTCGGTTTGGGGCGCGAACACTGAAGCTTTCTTT.

This clone appeared once. The rearrangement uses TRBV6-4 and TRBJ2-1, with no clear D. Looked up from germline, CDR1 is MRHNA and CDR2 is SNTAGT. V lost 2 bases, J lost 3 bases, and 5 bases lay in between. This CDR3 region has 13 residues. CDR3 nucleotide sequence: TGTGCCAGCAGTGACAACAGCTACAATGAGCAGTTCTTC. It yields the protein CASSDNSYNEQFF.

This chain's CDR3 is CASSQASRQGGSGYTF. The CDR3 DNA reads as TGCGCCAGCAGCCAAGCATCCCGGCAGGGTGGATCTGGCTACACCTTC. V is TRBV4-1 and J is TRBJ1-2, with D perhaps matching TRBD1 (5 bases). The germline CDR1 and CDR2 sequences are MGHRA and YSYEKL. This CDR3 region has 16 residues. The V end was cut by 1 base, the J end by 7 bases, with 19 bases between.

This clone was detected once. This sequence joins TRBV13 and TRBJ2-4; 10 positions agree with TRBD2. The junction had 6 bases not matched to a gene; V was cut back by 3 bases and J by 7 bases. Germline-derived CDR1 and CDR2 are PRHDT and FYEKMQ (reference sequence). This CDR3 spans 15 amino acids. CDR3 region: CASSFFSGGLNIQYF. CDR3 in DNA: TGTGCCAGCAGCTTTTTTAGCGGGGGGCTGAACATTCAGTACTTC.

This sequence joins TRBV7-2 and TRBJ1-5; 8 nucleotides align to TRBD1. Germline CDR1 is SGHTA and CDR2 is FQGNSA. Trimming at V came to 7 bases and at J to 3 bases, leaving 8 bases not matched to a gene. CDR3 length equals 15 residues. The CDR3 bases are TGTGCCAGCACAGGGACAGGTGGAAACAATCAGCCCCAGCATTTT. Translation: CASTGTGGNNQPQHF. The complete variable domain, with remaining parts taken from reference TRBV7-2 and TRBJ1-5, reads GAGVSQSPSNKVTEKGKDVELRCDPISGHTALYWYRQSLGQGLEFLIYFQGNSAPDKSGLPSDRFSAERTGGSVSTLTIQRTQQEDSAVYLCASTGTGGNNQPQHFGDGTRLSIL.

The J gene is TRBJ2-7, the V gene TRBV13; 7 bases align to TRBD1. The CDR3 is 13 residues long. Losses at the gene ends were 0 bases for V and 6 bases for J; bases not matched to a gene: 2. Germline values: CDR1 PRHDT, CDR2 FYEKMQ (reference sequence). CDR3 sequence reads: CASSLGQGFEQYF. Here the CDR3 DNA reads TGTGCCAGCAGCTTAGGACAGGGGTTCGAGCAGTACTTC.

Turning to this clone: At the DNA level, this CDR3 is encoded by other sequences in the same sample as well. Written as DNA, the CDR3 is TGTGCCAGCAGTCCCGGGGGTTCTGGAAACACCATATATTTT. Its translation: CASSPGGSGNTIYF. V is TRBV11-2 and J is TRBJ1-3; D is possibly TRBD1 (5 bases). The CDR3 length is 14 residues. CDR1 is SGHAT, CDR2 FQNNGV, per germline. V gave up 6 bases and J gave up 1 base, with 10 bases separating them.

This chain uses TRBV19 with TRBJ1-1, with a weak D call TRBD1 (5 bases). There are 14 residues in the CDR3. The V end lost 7 bases, the J end lost 1 base, and 13 bases lay between the germline ends. Germline loops: CDR1 LNHDA, CDR2 SQIVND (reference sequence). DNA for the CDR3: TGTGCCAGTACCGACCCAGGGTGGAACACTGAAGCTTTCTTT. Amino acids: CASTDPGWNTEAFF.

This chain joins TRBV19 and TRBJ1-5; unclear D gene. Germline CDR1 LNHDA, CDR2 SQIVND (reference sequence). Trimming took 6 bases from V and 6 from J, leaving 15 bases between them. There are 14 residues in the CDR3. CDR3 sequence: CASSMDEESQPQHF. CDR3 in DNA: TGTGCCAGTAGCATGGATGAGGAAAGTCAGCCCCAGCATTTT.

V is TRBV2 and J is TRBJ2-7, with D maybe TRBD1 (6 bases). With 8 bases removed from V and 2 bases from J, the gap between germline ends came to 7 bases. CDR3 length equals 11 residues. The germline V gene has CDR1 SNHLY and CDR2 FYNNEI. CDR3 region: CASRDTYEQYF. The CDR3 region has the DNA TGTGCCAGCCGGGACACCTACGAGCAGTACTTC.

The chain employs TRBV4-1 and TRBJ1-6; TRBD1 matches 7 bases. V dropped 3 bases and J dropped 6; count of bases not matched to a gene: 8. The germline V gene has CDR1 MGHRA and CDR2 YSYEKL. The CDR3 has 16 residues. The CDR3, as DNA: TGCGCCAGCAGCCAGCCACAGGGGTTATTTAATTCACCCCTCCACTTT. This translates into CASSQPQGLFNSPLHF.

The chain joins TRBV11-2 to TRBJ2-7; TRBD1 aligns across 8 bases. This CDR3 spans 16 amino acids. CDR1 is SGHAT and CDR2 is FQNNGV in the germline V gene. The V segment lost 3 bases and the J segment 2 bases; nucleotides outside the gene matches: 9. The CDR3 DNA reads TGTGCCAGCAGCTTTCTCAGGGGGCGGCCCCCCTACGAGCAGTACTTC. Protein: CASSFLRGRPPYEQYF.

This clone was seen once. The chain joins TRBV9 to TRBJ2-1; 10 bases are a match to TRBD2. J was trimmed by 0 bases and V by 4 bases; bases with no gene match: 10. Germline V gene data show CDR1 as SGDLS and CDR2 as YYNGEE. The CDR3 is 18 amino acids. The CDR3 region has the DNA TGTGCCAGCAGCTCTGGGACTAGCGACTATTCCTCCTACAATGAGCAGTTCTTC. It yields the protein CASSSGTSDYSSYNEQFF.

V usage is TRBV5-1 and J usage is TRBJ1-5; 8 bases are a match to TRBD1. The germline gives CDR1 SGHRS, CDR2 YFSETQ. The length of the CDR3 is 16 residues. The J segment lost 2 bases and the V segment lost 2 bases, leaving 6 bases of the junction unmatched. The CDR3: CASSFFPGQGNQPQHF. As DNA, the CDR3 is TGCGCCAGCAGCTTTTTTCCGGGACAGGGCAATCAGCCCCAGCATTTT.

This clone came up a few times. V is TRBV13 and J is TRBJ1-1; D is perhaps TRBD1 (5 bases). V shed 2 bases and J shed 9 bases, with 16 bases lying between them. The CDR3 has 14 amino acids. The germline gives CDR1 PRHDT, CDR2 FYEKMQ (reference sequence). CDR3 bases: TGTGCCAGCAGCTTACTCGGGGCGGAGGGAAAAGCTTTCTTT. This sequence encodes CASSLLGAEGKAFF.

The rearrangement joins TRBV7-9 to TRBJ2-7; possible D gene TRBD1, 6 bases. The CDR3 has 14 residues. V gave up 1 base and J gave up 4 bases, with 11 bases separating them. The germline CDR1 and CDR2 sequences are SEHNR and FQNEAQ (reference sequence). The CDR3 sequence: CASSLGQGIYEQYF. The CDR3, as DNA: TGTGCCAGCAGCTTAGGCCAGGGGATATACGAGCAGTACTTC.

The chain combines TRBV10-3 with TRBJ2-7; 10 bases are a match to TRBD2. The CDR3 covers 14 residues. Per the germline V gene, CDR1 is ENHRY and CDR2 is SYGVKD. V shed 4 bases, J shed 4 bases, and the junction held 4 bases outside the gene matches. The DNA of the CDR3 is TGTGCCATCAGTGCGGTAGCGGGGGGTTACGAGCAGTACTTC. Protein product: CAISAVAGGYEQYF.

V and J are TRBV29-1 and TRBJ1-2, with 8 bases identical to TRBD1. This CDR3 has 12 residues. Trimming cost V 5 bases and J 8 bases; bases outside gene matches: 7. CDR1 SQVTM and CDR2 ANQGSEA come from the germline V gene. CDR3 region: CSVLQGARGYTF. CDR3 coding DNA: TGCAGCGTTCTGCAGGGGGCGCGGGGCTACACCTTC. Complete variable domain (other parts from reference TRBV29-1 and TRBJ1-2): SAVISQKPSRDICQRGTSLTIQCQVDSQVTMMFWYRQQPGQSLTLIATANQGSEATYESGFVIDKFPISRPNLTFSTLTVSNMSPEDSSIYLCSVLQGARGYTFGSGTRLTVV.

The V and J genes are TRBV30 and TRBJ1-5; 12 nucleotides align to TRBD1. The CDR3 is made up of 14 amino acids. The germline V gene has CDR1 GTSNPN and CDR2 SVGIG (reference sequence). J lost 6 bases, V lost 5 bases, and 5 bases had no gene match. CDR3 sequence: CAWSGTGGFQPQHF. Here the CDR3 DNA reads TGTGCCTGGTCCGGGACAGGGGGCTTTCAGCCCCAGCATTTT.